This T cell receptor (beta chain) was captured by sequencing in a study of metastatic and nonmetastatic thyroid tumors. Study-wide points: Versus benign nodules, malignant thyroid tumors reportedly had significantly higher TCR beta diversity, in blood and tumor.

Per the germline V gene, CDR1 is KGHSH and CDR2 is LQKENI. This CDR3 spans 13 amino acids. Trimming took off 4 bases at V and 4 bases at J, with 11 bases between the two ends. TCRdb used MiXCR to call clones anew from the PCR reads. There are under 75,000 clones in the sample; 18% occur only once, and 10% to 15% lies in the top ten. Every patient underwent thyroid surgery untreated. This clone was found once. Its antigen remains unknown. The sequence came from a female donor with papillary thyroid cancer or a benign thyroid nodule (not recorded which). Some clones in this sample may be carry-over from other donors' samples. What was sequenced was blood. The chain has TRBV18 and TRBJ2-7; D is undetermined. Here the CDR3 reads CASSQASGYEQYF. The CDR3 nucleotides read TGTGCCAGCTCACAGGCTAGTGGATACGAGCAGTACTTC.